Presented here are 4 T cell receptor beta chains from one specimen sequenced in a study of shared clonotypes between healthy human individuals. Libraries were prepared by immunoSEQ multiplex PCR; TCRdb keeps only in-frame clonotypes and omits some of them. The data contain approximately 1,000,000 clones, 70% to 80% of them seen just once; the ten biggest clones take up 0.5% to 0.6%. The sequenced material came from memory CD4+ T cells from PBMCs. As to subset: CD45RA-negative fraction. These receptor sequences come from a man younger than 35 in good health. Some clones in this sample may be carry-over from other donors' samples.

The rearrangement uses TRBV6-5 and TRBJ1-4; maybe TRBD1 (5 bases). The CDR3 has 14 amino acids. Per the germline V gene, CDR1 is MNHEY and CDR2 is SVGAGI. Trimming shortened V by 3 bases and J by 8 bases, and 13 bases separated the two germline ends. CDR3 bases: TGTGCCAGCAGTTATGCCCAGGGTGTGGAAAAACTGTTTTTT. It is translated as CASSYAQGVEKLFF.

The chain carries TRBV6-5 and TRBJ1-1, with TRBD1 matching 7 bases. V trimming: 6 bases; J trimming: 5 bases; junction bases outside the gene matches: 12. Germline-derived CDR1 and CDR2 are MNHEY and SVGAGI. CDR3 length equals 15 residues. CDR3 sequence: CASSPPGGRVTEAFF. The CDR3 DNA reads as TGTGCCAGCAGCCCTCCAGGGGGGAGAGTAACTGAAGCTTTCTTT.

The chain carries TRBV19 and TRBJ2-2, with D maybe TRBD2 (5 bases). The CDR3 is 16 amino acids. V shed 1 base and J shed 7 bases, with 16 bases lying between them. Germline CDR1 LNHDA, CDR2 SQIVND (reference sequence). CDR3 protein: CASSIAFGGLGGELFF. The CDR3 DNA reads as TGTGCCAGTAGTATAGCCTTCGGAGGTTTGGGCGGGGAGCTGTTTTTT.

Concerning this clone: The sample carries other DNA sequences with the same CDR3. The CDR3 sequence is CASSPDSNYGYTF. The CDR3 DNA is TGCGCCAGCAGCCCGGACAGTAACTATGGCTACACCTTC. The rearrangement uses TRBV5-1 and TRBJ1-2, with D tentatively TRBD1 (6 bases). This CDR3 has 13 residues. From germline, CDR1 is SGHRS and CDR2 YFSETQ. The V end lost 4 bases, the J end lost 1 base, and 8 bases lay between the germline ends.